One T cell receptor (beta chain) is described in this entry. Participants spanned ages about 18 to 90 years and resided in around 25 US areas. This entry comes from a study of blood T cell repertoires in COVID-19. The wider study: Specimens from acute and convalescent COVID-19 originated in the United States, Italy and Spain. From T cells, B-cell-depleted T cells, or PBMCs came the material, which was cDNA or gDNA.

Study processing details: The assay estimated nucleated cells by amplifying reference gene primers. The assay was immunoSEQ multiplex PCR, and TCRdb's table has in-frame clones only and misses some. V and J calls and clone size are as listed in that table; D and trimming were resolved from the DNA. The repertoire holds roughly 300,000 clones, approximately 90% seen once, with 2.3% in the top ten. Trimming removed 0 bases from V and 0 bases from J; junction bases left unmatched: 2. CDR3 length: 16 amino acids. Germline values: CDR1 SGHRS, CDR2 YFSETQ. Sequenced material: PBMCs or T cells enriched from blood (not recorded which). The sequence was collected from a middle-aged woman with acute COVID-19. This chain joins TRBV5-1 and TRBJ1-4, with 7 nucleotides matching TRBD1. CDR3 DNA sequence: TGCGCCAGCAGCTTGGGGGGGACAGCAACTAATGAAAAACTGTTTTTT. Translated: CASSLGGTATNEKLFF.